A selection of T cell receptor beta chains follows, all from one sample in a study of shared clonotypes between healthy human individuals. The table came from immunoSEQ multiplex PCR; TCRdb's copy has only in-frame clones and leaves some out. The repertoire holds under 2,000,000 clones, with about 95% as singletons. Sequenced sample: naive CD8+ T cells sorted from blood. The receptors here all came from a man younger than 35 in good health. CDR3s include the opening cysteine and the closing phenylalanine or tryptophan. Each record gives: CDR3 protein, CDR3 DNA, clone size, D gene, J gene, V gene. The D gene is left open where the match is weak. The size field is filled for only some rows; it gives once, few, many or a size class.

CASSQVPRGGAPDTQYF	TGCGCCAGCAGCCAAGTTCCTCGCGGGGGGGCCCCAGATACGCAGTATTTT	-	TRBD2	TRBJ2-3	TRBV4-1
CASNEQGSYNGQFF	TGTGCCAGCAATGAACAAGGATCCTACAATGGGCAGTTCTTC	-	-	TRBJ2-1	TRBV6-1
CASSLQMAGATDEQYF	TGTGCCAGCAGTCTCCAAATGGCGGGAGCAACCGACGAGCAGTACTTC	once	TRBD2	TRBJ2-7	TRBV28
CASSPDRGYEQYF	TGTGCCAGCAGCCCGGACAGGGGTTACGAGCAGTACTTC	-	TRBD1	TRBJ2-7	TRBV6-5
CASSRKAGNEQFF	TGTGCCAGCAGCCGCAAGGCCGGCAATGAGCAGTTCTTC	-	-	TRBJ2-1	TRBV27
CSVGGTANTGELFF	TGCAGCGTTGGGGGGACCGCGAACACCGGGGAGCTGTTTTTT	once	-	TRBJ2-2	TRBV29-1
CASSQLTGGAVLPDYGYTF	TGCGCCAGCAGCCAACTCACAGGGGGCGCGGTCTTGCCGGACTATGGCTACACCTTC	-	TRBD1	TRBJ1-2	TRBV4-3
CASSQEEGNRLALYEQYF	TGCGCCAGCAGCCAAGAGGAAGGGAACCGTCTAGCGTTGTACGAGCAGTACTTC	-	-	TRBJ2-7	TRBV4-1
CATRTYEEQFF	TGTGCCACCCGGACTTACGAGGAGCAGTTCTTC	-	-	TRBJ2-1	TRBV6-5
CASSPWGGPTGELFF	TGTGCCAGCAGCCCGTGGGGAGGGCCCACCGGGGAGCTGTTTTTT	-	TRBD2	TRBJ2-2	TRBV5-6
CSVEARVDTEAFF	TGCAGCGTTGAGGCCAGGGTGGACACTGAAGCTTTCTTT	-	-	TRBJ1-1	TRBV29-1
CASSAIQEDGEQYF	TGTGCCAGCAGCGCTATACAGGAGGACGGCGAGCAGTACTTC	-	-	TRBJ2-7	TRBV9
CASSYSVGPITGELFF	TGTGCCAGCAGTTACTCAGTGGGACCGATCACCGGGGAGCTGTTTTTT	-	-	TRBJ2-2	TRBV6-5
CASSPRGYEQYF	TGTGCCAGCAGCCCCCGGGGCTACGAGCAGTACTTC	-	-	TRBJ2-7	TRBV6-5